This is a list of T cell receptor beta chains from one sample in a study of a mutant IDH1 vaccine in newly diagnosed glioma. Clones were sequenced by immunoSEQ multiplex PCR, and TCRdb holds only the in-frame ones, with some missing. The sample shows about 38,000 clones, roughly 78% of them seen only once. Sequencing was performed on PBMCs, taken from a glioma patient treated with radiotherapy, temozolomide or both. The receptors were sampled from a man aged 35-49 years with glioma. Some clones in this sample may be carry-over from other donors' samples. The CDR3 runs from the conserved cysteine through the conserved F or W. The D gene is left open where the match is weak. The size of a clone is reported for some rows only, either as once, few or many, or as a class for expanded clones.

d_gene,abundance,v_gene,j_gene,len,CDR3nt,CDR3aa
NA,NA,TRBV30,TRBJ1-1,13,TGTGCCTGGGTCCGAGTGGTCCACACTGAAGCTTTCTTT,CAWVRVVHTEAFF
NA,NA,TRBV4-1,TRBJ1-2,14,TGCGCCAGCAGCCAAAAGGTGAATAACTATGGCTACACCTTC,CASSQKVNNYGYTF
TRBD1,NA,TRBV30,TRBJ1-6,13,TGTGCCGGCCGGACAGGGGGTAATTCACCCCTCCACTTT,CAGRTGGNSPLHF
NA,NA,TRBV12-5,TRBJ2-1,17,TGTGCTAGTGGTTTCTCCGGGACTCACTACTCCTACAATGAGCAGTTCTTC,CASGFSGTHYSYNEQFF
NA,NA,TRBV6-4,TRBJ2-7,13,TGTGCCAGCAGTGACTGGCGGGGTGGAGAGCAGTACTTC,CASSDWRGGEQYF
NA,NA,TRBV7-2,TRBJ2-3,14,TGTGCCAGCAGCGCTTCTTCTGGCACAGATACGCAGTATTTT,CASSASSGTDTQYF
TRBD1,NA,TRBV5-6,TRBJ1-6,16,TGTGCCAGCAGCAGGCGCAGGGGGGGCCATAATTCACCCCTCCACTTT,CASSRRRGGHNSPLHF
NA,NA,TRBV6-1,TRBJ2-5,14,TGTGCCAGCAGTGAAGGTCCGATTGGGGAGACCCAGTACTTC,CASSEGPIGETQYF
NA,once,TRBV6-6,TRBJ2-7,12,TGTGCCAGCAGTAGACCTCCTTACGAGCAGTACTTC,CASSRPPYEQYF
NA,NA,TRBV15,TRBJ1-1,12,TGTGCCACCAGCAGAGATGTCACTGAAGCTTTCTTT,CATSRDVTEAFF
NA,NA,TRBV7-2,TRBJ1-2,16,TGTGCCAGCAGCTTAGGAGGAGGTGTAGGGAACTATGGCTACACCTTC,CASSLGGGVGNYGYTF
NA,NA,TRBV21-1,TRBJ1-2,15,TGTGCCAGCAGCGAGGCGGGACAGGCTAACTATGGCTACACCTTC,CASSEAGQANYGYTF
NA,NA,TRBV27,TRBJ2-7,14,TGTGCCAGCAGTTTATATCAGGGCTCCTACGAGCAGTACTTC,CASSLYQGSYEQYF
TRBD1,once,TRBV4-1,TRBJ2-7,17,TGCGCCAGCAGCCAAGATTCGGGACAGGGGATTTACTACGAGCAGTACTTC,CASSQDSGQGIYYEQYF
NA,few,TRBV6-5,TRBJ1-1,16,TGTGCCAGCAGTTACGGCTCAGGGATCATGAACACTGAAGCTTTCTTT,CASSYGSGIMNTEAFF
TRBD1,NA,TRBV5-1,TRBJ2-4,16,TGCGCCAGCAGCCGGGACAGCGATCTAGCCAAAAACATTCAGTACTTC,CASSRDSDLAKNIQYF
NA,few,TRBV2,TRBJ1-5,14,TGTGCCAGCAAAGGGCCTGGAAGCAATCAGCCCCAGCATTTT,CASKGPGSNQPQHF
NA,NA,TRBV6-1,TRBJ1-1,14,TGTGCCAGCAGAGTTTTAAACATGAACACTGAAGCTTTCTTT,CASRVLNMNTEAFF
NA,NA,TRBV7-9,TRBJ2-2,14,TGTGCCAGCAGCCCCAGGACGGGCACCGGGGAGCTGTTTTTT,CASSPRTGTGELFF
NA,NA,TRBV19,TRBJ1-1,12,TGTGCCAGTAGGGGTCCTAACACTGAAGCTTTCTTT,CASRGPNTEAFF
TRBD1,NA,TRBV5-1,TRBJ2-7,15,TGCGCCAGCAGCGGGTCGGGACAGGGCCCCTACGAGCAGTACTTC,CASSGSGQGPYEQYF
NA,NA,TRBV4-1,TRBJ1-6,16,TGCGCCAGCAGCCAAGAAGGGCAGGGAGTGGATTCACCCCTCCACTTT,CASSQEGQGVDSPLHF
NA,NA,TRBV2,TRBJ1-1,16,TGTGCCAGCAGTGAAGGACAGGATTATGGGCACACTGAAGCTTTCTTT,CASSEGQDYGHTEAFF
NA,NA,TRBV12-2,TRBJ1-1,12,TGTGCAAGTCGCTTACAAAACACTGAAGCTTTCTTT,CASRLQNTEAFF
NA,NA,TRBV20-1,TRBJ2-5,11,TGCAGTGCTGGGGCCCAAGAGACCCAGTACTTC,CSAGAQETQYF
TRBD1,NA,TRBV11-2,TRBJ2-1,16,TGTGCCAGCAGCCAGGGGACAGACCATTCCTACAATGAGCAGTTCTTC,CASSQGTDHSYNEQFF
NA,NA,TRBV2,TRBJ2-7,15,TGTGCCAGCAGTGAAGGGAGTAGCTTGGTTTACGAGCAGTACTTC,CASSEGSSLVYEQYF
NA,once,TRBV15,TRBJ2-1,13,TGTGCCACCAGCAACCACAGGGCGGATGAGCAGTTCTTC,CATSNHRADEQFF
NA,NA,TRBV4-1,TRBJ2-7,14,TGCGCCAGCAGCCAATTTTCGCGGGCCTACGAGCAGTACTTC,CASSQFSRAYEQYF
NA,NA,TRBV20-1,TRBJ1-1,11,TGCAGTGCTCCGGCTGGGACCAAAGCTTTCTTT,CSAPAGTKAFF
NA,few,TRBV7-2,TRBJ1-5,13,TGTGCCAGCAGTATTACCAGGGATCAGCCCCAGCATTTT,CASSITRDQPQHF
NA,NA,TRBV27,TRBJ1-6,15,TGTGCCAGCAGTTTGGGGTTAGCCCCAGGCTCACCCCTCCACTTT,CASSLGLAPGSPLHF
NA,NA,TRBV5-6,TRBJ1-1,15,TGTGCCAGCAGCTTGATCTTTCAGGGTATCTCTGAAGCTTTCTTT,CASSLIFQGISEAFF
TRBD2,NA,TRBV18,TRBJ2-2,17,TGTGCCAGCTCACCCGCTAGCGGGGGGCGGAACACCGGGGAGCTGTTTTTT,CASSPASGGRNTGELFF
NA,NA,TRBV4-2,TRBJ1-6,15,TGTGCCAGCAGCCAAGAGGTCAACAGTCCATCACCCCTCCACTTT,CASSQEVNSPSPLHF
NA,NA,TRBV7-9,TRBJ1-6,15,TGTGCCAGCAGCTTAGGTTCAGGGCGGGTTTCACCCCTCCACTTT,CASSLGSGRVSPLHF
NA,NA,TRBV5-1,TRBJ2-7,14,TGCGCCAGCAGCTGGGGTCCGGACTACTACGAGCAGTACTTC,CASSWGPDYYEQYF
NA,NA,TRBV9,TRBJ2-7,16,TGTGCCAGCAGCGCCCGCCCCCGGGACCCTTCCTACGAGCAGTACTTC,CASSARPRDPSYEQYF
NA,NA,TRBV29-1,TRBJ2-5,11,TGCAGCCTCATAGGGGGAGAGACCCAGTACTTC,CSLIGGETQYF
NA,NA,TRBV19,TRBJ1-1,13,TGTGCCAGTAGTGACAGGCCGAGGACTGAAGCTTTCTTT,CASSDRPRTEAFF
TRBD1,few,TRBV6-1,TRBJ1-5,14,TGTGCCAGCAGTGTTTCACAGGGGAATCAGCCCCAGCATTTT,CASSVSQGNQPQHF
NA,NA,TRBV5-1,TRBJ1-2,15,TGCGCCAGCAGCTTGGCTCGGGGGGTCGGCTATGGCTACACCTTC,CASSLARGVGYGYTF
TRBD1,NA,TRBV25-1,TRBJ1-6,15,TGTGCCAGCAGTGAATACGGGACAGGGGGTCCACCCCTCCACTTT,CASSEYGTGGPPLHF
NA,NA,TRBV30,TRBJ2-7,11,TGTGCCTGGAGTAGGCAGTACGAGCAGTACTTC,CAWSRQYEQYF
NA,few,TRBV6-6,TRBJ2-5,14,TGTGCCAGCAGTGGCGCAGGGTCTGAAGAGACCCAGTACTTC,CASSGAGSEETQYF
NA,NA,TRBV19,TRBJ1-5,12,TGTGCCAGTAGGGGACCCAATCAGCCCCAGCATTTT,CASRGPNQPQHF
NA,NA,TRBV12-5,TRBJ2-5,15,TGTGCTAGTGGTTTGGGAAACAGGGACCAAGAGACCCAGTACTTC,CASGLGNRDQETQYF
TRBD2,NA,TRBV4-2,TRBJ2-1,14,TGTGCCACCAGGTCGCCTAGCGGTAACAATGAGCAGTTCTTC,CATRSPSGNNEQFF
TRBD1,NA,TRBV18,TRBJ1-3,17,TGTGCCAGCTCACGAGAGCCAGGGACAGCCTCTGGAAACACCATATATTTT,CASSREPGTASGNTIYF
TRBD1,few,TRBV2,TRBJ1-1,13,TGTGCCAGCAGGGACAGGGGGAGCACTGAAGCTTTCTTT,CASRDRGSTEAFF
TRBD1,NA,TRBV6-6,TRBJ2-7,13,TGTGCCAGCAGTCCGGACAGGGACTACGAGCAGTACTTC,CASSPDRDYEQYF
NA,NA,TRBV6-4,TRBJ1-2,15,TGTGCCAGCACTCGGTCCGCGGGGAGCCCCTATGGCTACACCTTC,CASTRSAGSPYGYTF
NA,NA,TRBV4-3,TRBJ2-7,13,TGCGCCAGCAGCCAAGATCGATACTACGAGCAGTACTTC,CASSQDRYYEQYF
NA,NA,TRBV5-1,TRBJ2-5,15,TGCGCCAGCAGCTTGACGGGGGCGGGACAAGAGACCCAGTACTTC,CASSLTGAGQETQYF
TRBD1,NA,TRBV7-8,TRBJ2-7,15,TGTGCCAGCAGCTCCCAGGGGCAGGGGGCCTACGAGCAGTACTTC,CASSSQGQGAYEQYF
NA,once,TRBV30,TRBJ1-1,13,TGTGCCTGGAGTAAAGGGAGGGCCGCTTCAGCTTTCTTT,CAWSKGRAASAFF
NA,NA,TRBV6-1,TRBJ2-3,15,TGTGCCAGCAGTGAACTGAGGGGGACCACAGATACGCAGTATTTT,CASSELRGTTDTQYF